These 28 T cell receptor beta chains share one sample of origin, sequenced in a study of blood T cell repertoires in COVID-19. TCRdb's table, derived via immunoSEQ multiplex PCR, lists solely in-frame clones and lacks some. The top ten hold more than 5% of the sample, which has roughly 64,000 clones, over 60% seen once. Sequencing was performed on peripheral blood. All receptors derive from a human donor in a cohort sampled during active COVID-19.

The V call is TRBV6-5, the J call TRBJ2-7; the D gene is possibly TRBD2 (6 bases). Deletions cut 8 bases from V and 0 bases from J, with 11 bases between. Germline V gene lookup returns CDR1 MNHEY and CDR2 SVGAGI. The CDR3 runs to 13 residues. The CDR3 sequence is CASETRDSYEQYF. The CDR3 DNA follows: TGTGCCAGCGAAACGCGGGACTCCTACGAGCAGTACTTC.

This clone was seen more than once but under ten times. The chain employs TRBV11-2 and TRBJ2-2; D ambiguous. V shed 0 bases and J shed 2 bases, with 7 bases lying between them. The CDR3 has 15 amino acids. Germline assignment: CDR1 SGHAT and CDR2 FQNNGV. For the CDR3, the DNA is TGTGCCAGCAGCTTAGACACATTTAACACCGGGGAGCTGTTTTTT. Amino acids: CASSLDTFNTGELFF.

In DNA, the CDR3 is TGCGCCAGCAGCTTGGGTCAGTTCCAAGAGACCCAGTACTTC. Protein: CASSLGQFQETQYF. The chain joins TRBV5-1 to TRBJ2-5; D not certain. The germline CDR1 and CDR2 sequences are SGHRS and YFSETQ. With 0 bases removed from V and 1 base from J, the gap between germline ends came to 7 bases. CDR3 length: 14 amino acids.

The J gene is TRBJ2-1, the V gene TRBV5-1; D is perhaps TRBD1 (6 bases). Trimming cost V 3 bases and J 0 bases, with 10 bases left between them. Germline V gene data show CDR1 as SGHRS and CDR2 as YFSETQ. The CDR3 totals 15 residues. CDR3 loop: CASSSGQISYNEQFF. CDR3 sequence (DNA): TGCGCCAGCAGCTCTGGACAGATCTCCTACAATGAGCAGTTCTTC.

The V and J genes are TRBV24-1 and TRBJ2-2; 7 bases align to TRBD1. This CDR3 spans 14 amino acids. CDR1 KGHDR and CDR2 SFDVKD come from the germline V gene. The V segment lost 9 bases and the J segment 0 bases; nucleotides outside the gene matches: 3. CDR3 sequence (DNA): TGTGCCACCGAGACAGGGACGAACACCGGGGAGCTGTTTTTT. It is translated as CATETGTNTGELFF.

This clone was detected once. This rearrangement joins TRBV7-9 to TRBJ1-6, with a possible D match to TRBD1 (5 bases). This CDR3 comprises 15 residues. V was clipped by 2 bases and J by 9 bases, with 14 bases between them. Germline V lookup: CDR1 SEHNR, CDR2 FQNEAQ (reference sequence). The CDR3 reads CASSLSRQNASPLHF. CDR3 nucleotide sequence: TGTGCCAGCAGCTTAAGTCGACAGAACGCTTCACCCCTCCACTTT.

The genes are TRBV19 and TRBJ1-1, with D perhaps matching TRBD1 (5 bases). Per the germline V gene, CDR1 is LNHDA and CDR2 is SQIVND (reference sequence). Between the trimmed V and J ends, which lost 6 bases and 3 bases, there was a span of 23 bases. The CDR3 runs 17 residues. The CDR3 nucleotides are TGTGCCAGTAGATGGGGCCCTTCGGCAGGGAGGGACACTGAAGCTTTCTTT. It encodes CASRWGPSAGRDTEAFF.

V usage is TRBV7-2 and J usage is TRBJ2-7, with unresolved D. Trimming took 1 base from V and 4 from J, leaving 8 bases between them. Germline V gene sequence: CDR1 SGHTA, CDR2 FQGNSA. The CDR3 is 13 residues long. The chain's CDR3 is CASSLVAGYEQYF. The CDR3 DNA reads TGTGCCAGCAGCTTAGTGGCAGGATACGAGCAGTACTTC. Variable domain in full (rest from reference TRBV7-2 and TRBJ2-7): GAGVSQSPSNKVTEKGKDVELRCDPISGHTALYWYRQSLGQGLEFLIYFQGNSAPDKSGLPSDRFSAERTGGSVSTLTIQRTQQEDSAVYLCASSLVAGYEQYFGPGTRLTVT.

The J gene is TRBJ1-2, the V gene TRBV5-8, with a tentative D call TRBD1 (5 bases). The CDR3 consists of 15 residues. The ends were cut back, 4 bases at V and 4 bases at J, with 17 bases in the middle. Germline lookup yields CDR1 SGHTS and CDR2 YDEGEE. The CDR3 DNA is TGTGCCAGCAGCCAATGGCCCAGGCAGGGCTATGGCTACACCTTC. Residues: CASSQWPRQGYGYTF.

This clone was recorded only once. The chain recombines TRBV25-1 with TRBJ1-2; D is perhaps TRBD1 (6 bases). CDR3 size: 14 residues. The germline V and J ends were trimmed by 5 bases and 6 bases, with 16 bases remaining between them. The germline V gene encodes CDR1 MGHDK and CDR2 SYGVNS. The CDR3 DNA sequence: TGTGCCAGCAGTCCCCAGACAGGAATCGATGGCTACACCTTC. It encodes CASSPQTGIDGYTF.

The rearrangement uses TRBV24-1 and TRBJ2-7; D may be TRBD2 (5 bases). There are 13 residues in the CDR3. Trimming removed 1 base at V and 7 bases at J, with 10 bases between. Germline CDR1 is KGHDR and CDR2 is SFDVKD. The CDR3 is CATSDFRGGEQYF. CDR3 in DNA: TGTGCCACCAGTGATTTCCGGGGTGGGGAGCAGTACTTC.

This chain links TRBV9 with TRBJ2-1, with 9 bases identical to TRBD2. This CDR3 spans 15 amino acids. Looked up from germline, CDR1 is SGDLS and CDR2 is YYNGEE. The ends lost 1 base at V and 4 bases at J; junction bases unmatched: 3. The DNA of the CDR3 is TGTGCCAGCAGCGTAAGACTAGCGGAGTACAATGAGCAGTTCTTC. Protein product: CASSVRLAEYNEQFF. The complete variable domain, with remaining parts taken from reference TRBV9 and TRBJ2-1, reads DSGVTQTPKHLITATGQRVTLRCSPRSGDLSVYWYQQSLDQGLQFLIQYYNGEERAKGNILERFSAQQFPDLHSELNLSSLELGDSALYFCASSVRLAEYNEQFFGPGTRLTVL.

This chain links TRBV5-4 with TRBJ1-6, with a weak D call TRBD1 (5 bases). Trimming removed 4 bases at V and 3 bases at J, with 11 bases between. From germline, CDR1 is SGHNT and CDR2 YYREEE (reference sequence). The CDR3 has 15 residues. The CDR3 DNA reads TGTGCCAGCAGCCCTGGAAGGGGCTATAATTCACCCCTCCACTTT. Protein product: CASSPGRGYNSPLHF.

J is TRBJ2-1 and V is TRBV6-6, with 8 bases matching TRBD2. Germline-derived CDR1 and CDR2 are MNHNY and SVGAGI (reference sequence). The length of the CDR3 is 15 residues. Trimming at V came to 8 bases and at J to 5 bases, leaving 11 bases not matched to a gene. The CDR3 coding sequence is TGTGCCAGCGGCCGTTCGCGGGGGGTAGACAATGAGCAGTTCTTC. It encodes CASGRSRGVDNEQFF.

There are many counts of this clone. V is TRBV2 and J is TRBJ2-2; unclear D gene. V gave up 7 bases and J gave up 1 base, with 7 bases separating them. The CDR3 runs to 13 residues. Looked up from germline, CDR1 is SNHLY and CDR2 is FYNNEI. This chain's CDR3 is CASTQENTGELFF. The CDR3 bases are TGTGCCAGCACACAAGAGAACACCGGGGAGCTGTTTTTT.

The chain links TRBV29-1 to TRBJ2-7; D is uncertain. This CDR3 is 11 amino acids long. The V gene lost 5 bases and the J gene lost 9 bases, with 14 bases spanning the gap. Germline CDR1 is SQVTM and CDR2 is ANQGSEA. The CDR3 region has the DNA TGCAGCGTTATCTCGACTCTCGGGCAGTACTTC. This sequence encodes CSVISTLGQYF.

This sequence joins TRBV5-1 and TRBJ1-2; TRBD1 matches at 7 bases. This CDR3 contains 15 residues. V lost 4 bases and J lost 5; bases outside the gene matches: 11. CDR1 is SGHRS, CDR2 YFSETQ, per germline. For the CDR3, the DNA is TGCGCCAGCAGCCTGGGGACAGCGACGGGGTATGGCTACACCTTC. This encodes CASSLGTATGYGYTF.

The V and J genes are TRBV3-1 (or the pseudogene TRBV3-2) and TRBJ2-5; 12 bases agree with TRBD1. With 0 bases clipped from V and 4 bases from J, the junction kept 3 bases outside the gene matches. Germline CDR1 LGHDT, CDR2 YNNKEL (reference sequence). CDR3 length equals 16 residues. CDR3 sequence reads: CASSQDGTGGAETQYF. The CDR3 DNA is TGTGCCAGCAGCCAAGACGGGACAGGGGGCGCAGAGACCCAGTACTTC.

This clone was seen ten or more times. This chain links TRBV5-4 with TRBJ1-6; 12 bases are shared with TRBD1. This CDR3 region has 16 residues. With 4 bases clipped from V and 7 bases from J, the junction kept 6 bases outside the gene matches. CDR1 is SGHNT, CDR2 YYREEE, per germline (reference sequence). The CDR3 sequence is CASSVGQGAQNSPLHF. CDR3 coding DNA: TGTGCCAGCAGCGTGGGACAGGGGGCCCAGAATTCACCCCTCCACTTT.

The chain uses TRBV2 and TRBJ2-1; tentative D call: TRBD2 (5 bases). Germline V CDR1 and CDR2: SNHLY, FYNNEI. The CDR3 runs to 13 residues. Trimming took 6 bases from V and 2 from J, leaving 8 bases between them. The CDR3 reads CASREVTYNEQFF. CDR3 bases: TGTGCCAGCAGGGAGGTCACCTACAATGAGCAGTTCTTC.

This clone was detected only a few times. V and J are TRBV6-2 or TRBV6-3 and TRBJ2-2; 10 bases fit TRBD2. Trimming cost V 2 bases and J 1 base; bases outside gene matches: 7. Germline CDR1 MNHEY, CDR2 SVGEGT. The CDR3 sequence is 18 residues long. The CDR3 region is CASSYLLRLAGNTGELFF. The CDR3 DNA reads TGTGCCAGCAGTTACCTACTTAGACTAGCGGGGAACACCGGGGAGCTGTTTTTT.

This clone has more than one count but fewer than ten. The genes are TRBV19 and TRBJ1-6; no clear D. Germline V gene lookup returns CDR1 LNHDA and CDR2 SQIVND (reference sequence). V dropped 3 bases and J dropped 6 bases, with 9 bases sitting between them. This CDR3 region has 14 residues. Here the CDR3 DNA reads TGTGCCAGTAGTATGGCCTCATCTAATTCACCCCTCCACTTT. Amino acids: CASSMASSNSPLHF.

CDR3 in amino acids: CASSYGGQYTF. CDR3 DNA: TGTGCCAGCAGTTACGGCGGGCAGTACACCTTC. This rearrangement joins TRBV6-5 to TRBJ1-2; D not resolved. This CDR3 comprises 11 residues. Trimming removed 2 bases from V and 11 bases from J, with 9 bases in between. CDR1 is MNHEY and CDR2 is SVGAGI in the germline V gene.

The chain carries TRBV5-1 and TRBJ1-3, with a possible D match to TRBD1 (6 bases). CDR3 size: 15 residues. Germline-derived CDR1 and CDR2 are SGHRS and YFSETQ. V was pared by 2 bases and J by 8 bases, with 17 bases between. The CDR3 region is CASSLGGDGLYTIYF. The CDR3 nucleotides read TGCGCCAGCAGCTTAGGGGGAGACGGTTTATACACCATATATTTT.

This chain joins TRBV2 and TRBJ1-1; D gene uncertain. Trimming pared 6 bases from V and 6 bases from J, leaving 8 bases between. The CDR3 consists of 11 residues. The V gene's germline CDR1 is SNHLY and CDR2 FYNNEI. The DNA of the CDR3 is TGTGCCAGCAGCCTTACATCTGAAGCTTTCTTT. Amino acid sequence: CASSLTSEAFF.

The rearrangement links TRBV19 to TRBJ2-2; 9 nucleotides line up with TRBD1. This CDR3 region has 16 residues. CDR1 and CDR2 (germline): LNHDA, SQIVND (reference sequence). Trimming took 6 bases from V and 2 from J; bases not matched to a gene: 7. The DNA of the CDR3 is TGTGCCAGTAGGTCCGACAGGGGGTTCAACACCGGGGAGCTGTTTTTT. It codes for CASRSDRGFNTGELFF.

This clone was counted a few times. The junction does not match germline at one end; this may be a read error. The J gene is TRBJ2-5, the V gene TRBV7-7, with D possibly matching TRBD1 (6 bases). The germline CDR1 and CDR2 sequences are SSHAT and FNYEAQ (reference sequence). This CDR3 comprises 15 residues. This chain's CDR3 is CASSLRTDLWETQYF. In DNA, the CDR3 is TGTGCTAGCAGCTTAAGGACAGACCTCTGGGAGACCCAGTACTTC.

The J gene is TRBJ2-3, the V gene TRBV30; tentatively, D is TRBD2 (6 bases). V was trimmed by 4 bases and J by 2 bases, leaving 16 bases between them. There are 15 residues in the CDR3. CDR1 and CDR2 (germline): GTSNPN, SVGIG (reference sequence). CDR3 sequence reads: CAWTLTRANTDTQYF. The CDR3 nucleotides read TGTGCCTGGACTCTGACTAGAGCAAACACAGATACGCAGTATTTT.